This T cell receptor beta chain was found in a study of T cell repertoires in cytomegalovirus infection. Study context: CMV epitopes in the study were HLA-C-restricted (recently identified) and HLA-B-restricted (well studied). An indication of both CMV infection and matching HLA type came from public TCR beta signatures.

TCRdb reprocessed the reads with MiXCR, giving one entry per CDR3 protein. The sample has around 900,000 distinct CDR3 sequences, approximately 31% seen once; the top ten hold 11% to 15%. This clonotype was detected many times. Its antigen is not identified. Germline V gives CDR1 SGHTA, CDR2 FQGNSA. Trimming shortened V by 3 bases and J by 2 bases, and 5 bases separated the two germline ends. The CDR3 totals 12 residues. This sequence originates from a human donor in good health (CMV status not recorded). Some clones in this sample may be carry-over from other donors' samples. J is TRBJ2-7 and V is TRBV7-2, with no clear D. The specimen comprised cultured CD8+ T cells from PBMCs, sampled from culture after CMV antigen stimulation. CDR3 in amino acids: CASSFGPYEQYF. The CDR3 DNA is TGTGCCAGCAGCTTCGGGCCCTACGAGCAGTACTTC. The full variable domain, completed using reference TRBV7-2 and TRBJ2-7, is GAGVSQSPSNKVTEKGKDVELRCDPISGHTALYWYRQSLGQGLEFLIYFQGNSAPDKSGLPSDRFSAERTGGSVSTLTIQRTQQEDSAVYLCASSFGPYEQYFGPGTRLTVT.